Below, 11 T cell receptor beta chains from the same sample are listed, as sequenced in a study of T cells after yellow fever vaccination. TCRdb reanalysed the 5' RACE reads using MiXCR and keeps one entry per CDR3 protein. Here the sample spans 200,000 to 250,000 distinct CDR3 sequences, less than 9% being singletons. The material was CD4+ T cells sorted from PBMCs, obtained 15 days after the yellow fever booster vaccination. The source is a man aged 30-40 years who received the YFV17D yellow fever vaccine.

The J gene is TRBJ2-7, the V gene TRBV7-8; 8 positions agree with TRBD2. CDR3 length: 15 amino acids. The trim removed 5 bases at V and 5 bases at J, leaving 11 bases unmatched. Germline CDR1 is SGHVS and CDR2 is FQNEAQ. The CDR3 nucleotides read TGTGCCAGCAGCCACGGGAGCGGGAGCGGGAACGAGCAGTACTTC. Protein sequence: CASSHGSGSGNEQYF.

The DNA of the CDR3 is TGTGCCAGCTCACCGGGGGGGACTTATGGCTACACCTTC. Protein product: CASSPGGTYGYTF. The rearrangement uses TRBV18 and TRBJ1-2, with a weak D call TRBD1 (5 bases). CDR1 and CDR2 from the germline V gene are KGHSH and LQKENI. V lost 3 bases to trimming and J lost 5 bases, with 10 bases between them. This CDR3 region has 13 residues.

This clonotype was observed many times. The chain recombines TRBV7-2 with TRBJ2-3; D unclear. Per germline, CDR1 SGHTA and CDR2 FQGNSA. The CDR3 has 14 amino acids. V lost 3 bases to trimming and J lost 0 bases, with 7 bases between them. The CDR3 DNA is TGTGCCAGCAGCTTCGGTCCTAGCACAGATACGCAGTATTTT. It yields the protein CASSFGPSTDTQYF.

The rearrangement joins TRBV6-1 to TRBJ2-6; 10 nucleotides agree with TRBD2. Germline trimming cut 7 bases from V and 0 bases from J; bases unmatched to any gene: 6. The CDR3 is made up of 17 amino acids. CDR1 and CDR2 from the germline V gene are MNHNS and SASEGT. This CDR3 reads CASTGLAARSGANVLTF. The CDR3 DNA reads as TGTGCCAGCACAGGACTAGCGGCCCGCTCTGGGGCCAACGTCCTGACTTTC.

This clonotype came up a few times. The chain employs TRBV7-7 and TRBJ2-5, with D hard to call. V was clipped by 3 bases and J by 0 bases, with 8 bases between them. The CDR3 is 14 amino acids. The germline gives CDR1 SSHAT, CDR2 FNYEAQ (reference sequence). This chain's CDR3 is CASSLSPNQETQYF. DNA for the CDR3: TGTGCCAGCAGCTTGTCCCCGAACCAAGAGACCCAGTACTTC.

This clonotype showed up many times. V usage is TRBV7-8 and J usage is TRBJ2-1, with no clear D. V shed 1 base and J shed 7 bases, with 11 bases lying between them. The CDR3 runs to 14 residues. From germline, CDR1 is SGHVS and CDR2 FQNEAQ. CDR3 sequence (DNA): TGTGCCAGCAGCTTAGACCCTATGAAAAATGAGCAGTTCTTC. Translated: CASSLDPMKNEQFF.

This clonotype appeared many times. This sequence joins TRBV4-3 and TRBJ1-4; a possible D gene is TRBD1 (5 bases). V lost 8 bases, J lost 5 bases, and 15 bases lay in between. CDR1 LGHNA and CDR2 YSLEER come from the germline V gene. The CDR3 length is 14 residues. This CDR3 reads CASSRGVSNEKLFF. CDR3 bases: TGCGCCAGCTCGCGGGGGGTCTCGAATGAAAAACTGTTTTTT.

This clonotype has at least ten counts. This chain connects TRBV7-2 to TRBJ2-7; 9 nucleotides match TRBD2. This CDR3 has 16 amino acids. V lost 3 bases, J lost 6 bases, and 12 bases stayed unmatched. CDR1 SGHTA and CDR2 FQGNSA come from the germline V gene. CDR3 sequence reads: CASSFYLRGRAFEQYF. The CDR3 DNA reads as TGTGCCAGCAGCTTCTATCTACGCGGGAGGGCCTTCGAGCAGTACTTC.

This chain joins TRBV11-3 and TRBJ2-4; 7 nucleotides line up with TRBD1. Losses at the gene ends were 5 bases for V and 4 bases for J; bases not matched to a gene: 2. This CDR3 has 13 residues. Germline V CDR1 and CDR2: SGHNT, YENEEA. CDR3: CASSTGQKNIQYF. The CDR3 coding sequence is TGTGCCAGCAGCACGGGACAGAAAAACATTCAGTACTTC.

This clonotype was seen many times. The gene calls are TRBV29-1 and TRBJ2-3; perhaps TRBD2 as D (6 bases). Trimming pared 5 bases from V and 4 bases from J, leaving 16 bases between. The V gene's germline CDR1 is SQVTM and CDR2 ANQGSEA. CDR3 length equals 14 residues. The CDR3 spells CSVSPRLVADTQYF. The CDR3, as DNA: TGCAGCGTTTCGCCGAGACTAGTCGCAGATACGCAGTATTTT.

The genes are TRBV6-5 and TRBJ2-7; 7 bases fit TRBD2. This CDR3 comprises 14 residues. Germline CDR1 is MNHEY and CDR2 is SVGAGI. Trimming removed 5 bases from V and 7 bases from J; junction bases left unmatched: 11. DNA of the CDR3: TGTGCCAGCAGTCTTGGGGGGGGGGAAGGGGAGCAGTACTTC. Amino acid sequence: CASSLGGGEGEQYF.